Sequencing of this T cell receptor (beta chain) was carried out in a study of shared clonotypes between healthy human individuals. Findings and limits, study-wide: Naive subsets typically showed greater estimated richness than memory subsets. Only blood samples were collected, and tissue repertoires likely differ.

Data came from immunoSEQ multiplex PCR; TCRdb stores just in-frame clones and leaves some out. The table records 2,500,000 or so clones, approximately 94% of them present only once. Germline assignment: CDR1 SGHTA and CDR2 FQGNSA. The CDR3 spans 15 residues. Trimming cost V 5 bases and J 1 base, with 12 bases left between them. Regarding this clone: What it recognizes is unknown.

The rearrangement joins TRBV7-2 to TRBJ1-5; no definite D call. This receptor was taken from a man in his late teens or twenties in good health. Sequenced input: naive CD4+ T cells sorted from blood. As for subset: CD45RA+ positively selected. This chain's CDR3 is CASSATGGSNQPQHF. As DNA, the CDR3 is TGTGCCAGCAGCGCCACGGGTGGCAGCAATCAGCCCCAGCATTTT.